This is a list of T cell receptor beta chains from one sample in a study of blood T cell repertoires in COVID-19. Method: immunoSEQ multiplex PCR; TCRdb's copy keeps in-frame clones and lacks some. The data show under 500,000 clones, 75% to 90% seen once. Sequenced: PBMCs or T cells enriched from blood (not recorded which). These receptors all stem from a man aged 25-45 years who had recovered from COVID-19. Both conserved end residues are part of each CDR3. A D gene is named only where the DNA matches it firmly. Expanded clones get a size class; other rows say once, few or many, or leave the size out.

CDR3 protein: CASGLPGQGRRNTIYF
CDR3 DNA: TGTGCTAGTGGTTTGCCGGGACAGGGAAGAAGAAACACCATATATTTT
clone size: .
D gene: TRBD1
V gene: TRBV12-5
J gene: TRBJ1-3

CDR3 protein: CASSRNGGAGGFVGETQYF
CDR3 DNA: TGTGCCAGCAGTCGAAACGGGGGAGCGGGAGGTTTCGTCGGAGAGACCCAGTACTTC
clone size: .
D gene: TRBD2
V gene: TRBV7-2
J gene: TRBJ2-5

CDR3 protein: CASRSRGHYGYTF
CDR3 DNA: TGTGCCAGCAGATCTAGGGGCCACTATGGCTACACCTTC
clone size: .
D gene: .
V gene: TRBV2
J gene: TRBJ1-2

CDR3 protein: CASSLGTGGANEKLFF
CDR3 DNA: TGTGCCAGCAGCTTAGGAACAGGAGGGGCTAATGAAAAACTGTTTTTT
clone size: .
D gene: .
V gene: TRBV13
J gene: TRBJ1-4

CDR3 protein: CASRLRDTQYF
CDR3 DNA: TGTGCCAGCCGTCTAAGAGATACGCAGTATTTT
clone size: once
D gene: .
V gene: TRBV7-9
J gene: TRBJ2-3

CDR3 protein: CSASRGTEAFF
CDR3 DNA: TGCAGTGCTAGCCGGGGAACTGAAGCTTTCTTT
clone size: once
D gene: .
V gene: TRBV20-1
J gene: TRBJ1-1

CDR3 protein: CASSYGQGAPGANVLTF
CDR3 DNA: TGTGCCAGCAGCTACGGACAGGGGGCGCCTGGGGCCAACGTCCTGACTTTC
clone size: .
D gene: TRBD1
V gene: TRBV7-9
J gene: TRBJ2-6

CDR3 protein: CASSPVGQGASEAFF
CDR3 DNA: TGTGCCAGCTCACCCGTAGGACAGGGGGCGTCTGAAGCTTTCTTT
clone size: once
D gene: TRBD1
V gene: TRBV18
J gene: TRBJ1-1

CDR3 protein: CSVATVQETQYF
CDR3 DNA: TGCAGCGTTGCGACTGTCCAAGAGACCCAGTACTTC
clone size: .
D gene: .
V gene: TRBV29-1
J gene: TRBJ2-5

CDR3 protein: CASRARLAGRTDTQYF
CDR3 DNA: TGTGCCAGCAGAGCAAGACTAGCGGGGCGCACAGATACGCAGTATTTT
clone size: .
D gene: TRBD2
V gene: TRBV2
J gene: TRBJ2-3

CDR3 protein: CAIRTQGAEVYEQYF
CDR3 DNA: TGTGCCATCAGGACACAGGGGGCAGAGGTCTACGAGCAGTACTTC
clone size: .
D gene: TRBD1
V gene: TRBV10-3
J gene: TRBJ2-7

CDR3 protein: CASHSSNQPQHF
CDR3 DNA: TGTGCCAGCCACTCTAGCAATCAGCCCCAGCATTTT
clone size: .
D gene: .
V gene: TRBV6-5
J gene: TRBJ1-5

CDR3 protein: CASSPGQGNQPQHF
CDR3 DNA: TGTGCCAGCTCACCCGGTCAGGGGAATCAGCCCCAGCATTTT
clone size: .
D gene: .
V gene: TRBV18
J gene: TRBJ1-5

CDR3 protein: CASSPMDLAGFGGQFF
CDR3 DNA: TGTGCCAGCTCACCAATGGATCTAGCGGGATTCGGGGGGCAGTTCTTC
clone size: .
D gene: TRBD2
V gene: TRBV18
J gene: TRBJ2-1

CDR3 protein: CASSPRGANYGYTF
CDR3 DNA: TGTGCCAGCAGCCCCAGGGGCGCTAACTATGGCTACACCTTC
clone size: .
D gene: .
V gene: TRBV11-2
J gene: TRBJ1-2

CDR3 protein: CASSLAAGKDGYTF
CDR3 DNA: TGTGCCAGCAGCTTAGCGGCGGGAAAAGATGGCTACACCTTC
clone size: .
D gene: .
V gene: TRBV13
J gene: TRBJ1-2

CDR3 protein: CASSLDPTPGGEAFF
CDR3 DNA: TGTGCCAGCAGCTTAGACCCCACTCCTGGCGGTGAAGCTTTCTTT
clone size: .
D gene: .
V gene: TRBV7-2
J gene: TRBJ1-1

CDR3 protein: CASSDREKGNQPQHF
CDR3 DNA: TGTGCCAGCAGTGACAGGGAAAAAGGCAATCAGCCCCAGCATTTT
clone size: .
D gene: TRBD1
V gene: TRBV28
J gene: TRBJ1-5

CDR3 protein: CASSSRLRSLVADTQYF
CDR3 DNA: TGTGCCAGCAGCTCCCGGTTAAGGAGTTTAGTCGCAGATACGCAGTATTTT
clone size: .
D gene: .
V gene: TRBV5-8
J gene: TRBJ2-3